This T cell receptor beta chain was documented in a study of tumor T cells in aggressive B-cell lymphoma. This CDR3 contains 15 residues. J was trimmed by 2 bases and V by 5 bases; bases with no gene match: 5. From germline, CDR1 is LNHDA and CDR2 SQIVND (reference sequence). Profiled with immunoSEQ multiplex PCR; TCRdb holds only in-frame clones, not every one. Counted here are about 5,600 clones, approximately 82% occurring once; the ten biggest clones make up approximately 2.7%. The sequence was obtained from an adult with diffuse large B cell lymphoma. The chain recombines TRBV19 with TRBJ2-2; 7 nucleotides align to TRBD2. The sequencing sample was made of tumor tissue. The DNA for the CDR3 is TGTGCCAGTAGTCTGGGACTATTAAACACCGGGGAGCTGTTTTTT. The encoded protein is CASSLGLLNTGELFF.